These 27 T cell receptor beta chains were sequenced from one sample in a study of T cell responses to AZD1222 COVID-19 vaccine. Profiling relied on immunoSEQ multiplex PCR, and the TCRdb table lists in-frame clones only, not all of them. The table records 120,000 or so clones, under 90% of them present only once. Sequenced material: peripheral blood, taken on day 0 of AZD1222 vaccination. The source of these receptors is an adult in good health.

The chain is built from TRBV5-4 and TRBJ1-4, with a weak D call TRBD1 (5 bases). This CDR3 comprises 15 residues. V was trimmed by 2 bases and J by 0 bases, leaving 8 bases between them. Germline loops: CDR1 SGHNT, CDR2 YYREEE (reference sequence). CDR3: CASSFQGATNEKLFF. CDR3 DNA sequence: TGTGCCAGCAGCTTCCAGGGTGCAACTAATGAAAAACTGTTTTTT.

V gene TRBV7-2 combines with J gene TRBJ2-1; TRBD2 aligns across 7 bases. Germline CDR1 is SGHTA and CDR2 is FQGNSA. This CDR3 contains 14 residues. J gave up 5 bases and V 6 bases, and 7 bases lay outside the gene matches. The CDR3 here is CASSPSGFNNEQFF. The CDR3 DNA reads TGTGCCAGCAGTCCTAGCGGTTTTAACAATGAGCAGTTCTTC.

The chain has TRBV12-3 or TRBV12-4 and TRBJ2-2; D is undetermined. Trimming left V 5 bases short and J 9 bases short, with 10 bases between. This CDR3 has 12 residues. CDR3 DNA: TGTGCCAGCAGTGCACTGGAGTGGGAGCTGTTTTTT. The encoded protein is CASSALEWELFF.

The rearrangement joins TRBV28 to TRBJ1-3; D is perhaps TRBD1 (6 bases). This CDR3 is built from 16 residues. V shed 5 bases and J shed 3 bases, with 17 bases lying between them. The germline CDR1 and CDR2 sequences are MDHEN and SYDVKM. CDR3 sequence (DNA): TGTGCCAGCAGTCCCGGGTCCGGGACACATGGAAACACCATATATTTT. Its protein is CASSPGSGTHGNTIYF.

The rearrangement uses TRBV6-1 and TRBJ1-4; a weak D match, TRBD1 (5 bases). The V gene lost 3 bases and the J gene lost 8 bases, with 25 bases spanning the gap. Germline lookup yields CDR1 MNHNS and CDR2 SASEGT. This CDR3 region has 18 residues. The CDR3 DNA reads as TGTGCCAGCAGTGATGGGCCCCAATGGACAACAGCGGCAGAAAAACTGTTTTTT. Translation: CASSDGPQWTTAAEKLFF.

V is TRBV3-1 (or the pseudogene TRBV3-2) and J is TRBJ2-1; 9 bases line up with TRBD2. V lost 3 bases and J lost 4; bases outside the gene matches: 1. The CDR3 consists of 14 residues. Germline loops: CDR1 LGHDT, CDR2 YNNKEL (reference sequence). The CDR3 DNA is TGTGCCAGCAGCCAGCGGGGGGGGTACAATGAGCAGTTCTTC. This codes for CASSQRGGYNEQFF.

The V gene is TRBV28, the J gene TRBJ1-1, with TRBD1 matching over 7 bases. V gave up 7 bases and J gave up 1 base; unmatched junction bases: 9. The germline gives CDR1 MDHEN, CDR2 SYDVKM. CDR3 length: 15 residues. The CDR3 nucleotides read TGTGCCAGCACAGGGGGTATCATGCGGAACACTGAAGCTTTCTTT. It yields the protein CASTGGIMRNTEAFF.

This clone was counted between two and nine times. This chain connects TRBV28 to TRBJ1-4, with 9 nucleotides matching TRBD1. The CDR3 sequence is 17 residues long. Losses at the gene ends were 4 bases for V and 5 bases for J; bases not matched to a gene: 11. Germline V CDR1 and CDR2: MDHEN, SYDVKM. CDR3 in amino acids: CASSSPGQGSPNEKLFF. The CDR3 nucleotides read TGTGCCAGCAGTTCCCCGGGACAGGGAAGTCCCAATGAAAAACTGTTTTTT.

CDR3 in amino acids: CASSLRATYEQYF. The CDR3 bases are TGCGCCAGCAGCTTGAGGGCTACCTACGAGCAGTACTTC. V gene TRBV5-1 combines with J gene TRBJ2-7; D is unresolved. This CDR3 is built from 13 residues. CDR1 and CDR2 from the germline V gene are SGHRS and YFSETQ. V lost 1 base and J 2 bases, leaving 7 bases between the germline ends.

This clone was counted between two and nine times. CDR3 nucleotide sequence: TGCGCCAGCAGCAGACTAGCGGGAGGGCGTCACGAGCAGTACTTC. It is translated as CASSRLAGGRHEQYF. The gene calls are TRBV5-1 and TRBJ2-7; 14 bases fit TRBD2. The J segment lost 5 bases and the V segment lost 4 bases, leaving 5 bases of the junction unmatched. The CDR3 is 15 residues long. From germline, CDR1 is SGHRS and CDR2 YFSETQ.

V usage is TRBV5-4 and J usage is TRBJ2-7; 12 bases align to TRBD2. The CDR3 sequence is 16 residues long. V was pared by 3 bases and J by 1 base, with 5 bases of the junction left unmatched. Per germline, CDR1 SGHNT and CDR2 YYREEE (reference sequence). The CDR3 DNA reads TGTGCCAGCAGCTCCCCCGGGACTAGCGGGTCCTACGAGCAGTACTTC. It yields the protein CASSSPGTSGSYEQYF.

The chain employs TRBV12-3 or TRBV12-4 and TRBJ2-7, with D possibly called TRBD1 or TRBD2 (5 bases each). Trimming took off 3 bases at V and 6 bases at J, with 12 bases between the two ends. The CDR3 is 13 residues long. The chain's CDR3 is CASSFPGRGEQYF. DNA for the CDR3: TGTGCCAGCAGTTTTCCGGGGCGAGGCGAGCAGTACTTC.

V is TRBV11-3 and J is TRBJ2-3; 9 bases map to TRBD2. The CDR3 runs to 18 residues. Losses at the gene ends were 2 bases for V and 3 bases for J; bases not matched to a gene: 12. Germline CDR1 is SGHNT and CDR2 is YENEEA. The CDR3 nucleotides read TGTGCCAGCAGCTTAAGGGGCGGTGCGGGAGGGATAACAGATACGCAGTATTTT. Its protein is CASSLRGGAGGITDTQYF.

The CDR3 loop is CAIRASTGAGANVLTF. CDR3 sequence (DNA): TGTGCCATCAGGGCCTCGACGGGAGCTGGGGCCAACGTCCTGACTTTC. The chain uses TRBV10-3 and TRBJ2-6; D might be TRBD2 (6 bases). V lost 6 bases and J lost 2, with 14 bases in between. The CDR3 consists of 16 residues. Germline CDR1 ENHRY, CDR2 SYGVKD.

The gene calls are TRBV6-1 and TRBJ2-4, with D possibly TRBD1 on 6 matching bases. The germline V gene encodes CDR1 MNHNS and CDR2 SASEGT. This CDR3 has 14 residues. The V end lost 1 base, the J end lost 9 bases, and 13 bases lay between the germline ends. The chain's CDR3 is CASSEGGRGGIQYF. The CDR3, as DNA: TGTGCCAGCAGTGAAGGAGGGCGAGGGGGCATTCAGTACTTC.

The chain recombines TRBV7-9 with TRBJ2-7; D remains unclear. The length of the CDR3 is 15 residues. V gave up 5 bases and J gave up 0 bases, with 14 bases separating them. The germline CDR1 and CDR2 sequences are SEHNR and FQNEAQ (reference sequence). The CDR3 sequence: CASSQSGGSSYEQYF. In DNA, the CDR3 is TGTGCCAGCAGCCAATCAGGTGGTAGCTCCTACGAGCAGTACTTC.

The CDR3 DNA reads TGTGCCAGCAGTTTCGACAGTCCGAGGATCCCACCCCTCCACTTT. This gives the protein CASSFDSPRIPPLHF. The chain employs TRBV28 and TRBJ1-6; tentatively, D is TRBD1 (5 bases). This CDR3 spans 15 amino acids. V lost 3 bases and J lost 11, with 17 bases in between. CDR1 is MDHEN, CDR2 SYDVKM, per germline.

V and J are TRBV6-2 or TRBV6-3 and TRBJ2-2, with 7 positions matching TRBD2. The CDR3 covers 15 residues. CDR1 and CDR2 from the germline V gene are MNHEY and SVGEGT. V lost 3 bases and J lost 1; bases outside the gene matches: 2. The CDR3 bases are TGTGCCAGCAGTTATTCGGGGGGGAACACCGGGGAGCTGTTTTTT. Translated: CASSYSGGNTGELFF.

The CDR3 sequence: CASSPGTQNREKLFF. The DNA of the CDR3 is TGTGCCAGCAGCCCCGGGACCCAAAATAGGGAAAAACTGTTTTTT. This chain uses TRBV11-2 with TRBJ1-4; D perhaps matches TRBD1 (5 bases). V lost 5 bases, J lost 8 bases, and 18 bases lay in between. The germline V gene encodes CDR1 SGHAT and CDR2 FQNNGV. This CDR3 spans 15 amino acids.

The chain employs TRBV10-3 and TRBJ2-7; D gene unclear. From germline, CDR1 is ENHRY and CDR2 SYGVKD. Trimming took 2 bases from V and 7 from J, leaving 12 bases between them. The CDR3 spans 13 residues. The CDR3 DNA reads as TGTGCCATCAGTGAGAGCGCCGTTTGGGAGCAGTACTTC. It codes for CAISESAVWEQYF.

The chain is built from TRBV19 and TRBJ2-3; possibly TRBD1 for D (6 bases). The V end lost 7 bases, the J end lost 0 bases, and 23 bases lay between the germline ends. This CDR3 comprises 18 residues. In germline, CDR1 is LNHDA, CDR2 SQIVND (reference sequence). CDR3 bases: TGTGCCAGTATCCAGACCCATAACAGGGCCACTAGCACAGATACGCAGTATTTT. Amino acids: CASIQTHNRATSTDTQYF.

This clone was seen just once. The chain is built from TRBV4-1 and TRBJ2-7; no clear D. The germline V and J ends were trimmed by 1 base and 8 bases, with 12 bases remaining between them. The CDR3 is 13 amino acids. Germline V gene lookup returns CDR1 MGHRA and CDR2 YSYEKL. The CDR3 loop is CASSQGPAVKQYF. The CDR3 nucleotides are TGCGCCAGCAGCCAAGGGCCGGCCGTAAAGCAGTACTTC.

The genes are TRBV7-9 and TRBJ2-7; 9 positions agree with TRBD2. CDR3 length: 14 amino acids. The germline V gene has CDR1 SEHNR and CDR2 FQNEAQ (reference sequence). V lost 1 base, J lost 6 bases, and 4 bases stayed unmatched. CDR3 DNA: TGTGCCAGCAGCTTAGTAGCGGGAGCGGGCGAGCAGTACTTC. As protein: CASSLVAGAGEQYF. The variable domain in full, completed from reference TRBV7-9 and TRBJ2-7, reads DTGVSQNPRHKITKRGQNVTFRCDPISEHNRLYWYRQTLGQGPEFLTYFQNEAQLEKSRLLSDRFSAERPKGSFSTLEIQRTEQGDSAMYLCASSLVAGAGEQYFGPGTRLTVT.

The CDR3 DNA reads TGTGCCAGCAACGAAGGACAGGGGGCTTTTCAGCCCCAGCATTTT. Protein product: CASNEGQGAFQPQHF. The chain couples TRBV5-8 to TRBJ1-5; 11 bases are a match to TRBD1. Germline assignment: CDR1 SGHTS and CDR2 YDEGEE. The CDR3 extends over 15 amino acids. V dropped 6 bases and J dropped 6; count of bases not matched to a gene: 8.

This clone was seen just once. The chain has TRBV2 and TRBJ1-4, with D hard to call. This CDR3 comprises 13 residues. In germline, CDR1 is SNHLY, CDR2 FYNNEI. The ends were cut back, 7 bases at V and 7 bases at J, with 13 bases in the middle. CDR3 sequence (DNA): TGTGCCAGCACCGGAGACTTAAGTGAAAAACTGTTTTTT. As protein: CASTGDLSEKLFF. Based on the CDR3 plus reference TRBV2 and TRBJ1-4, the full variable domain is EPEVTQTPSHQVTQMGQEVILRCVPISNHLYFYWYRQILGQKVEFLVSFYNNEISEKSEIFDDQFSVERPDGSNFTLKIRSTKLEDSAMYFCASTGDLSEKLFFGSGTQLSVL.

The chain has TRBV12-3 or TRBV12-4 and TRBJ1-2; 7 positions match TRBD1. V gave up 5 bases and J gave up 13 bases; unmatched junction bases: 10. This CDR3 comprises 12 residues. The CDR3 DNA sequence: TGTGCCAGCAGTATTGGAGGACAGGCCGGCACCTTC. Amino acids: CASSIGGQAGTF.

The chain recombines TRBV20-1 with TRBJ1-2, with D unclear. Germline loops: CDR1 DFQATT, CDR2 SNEGSKA (reference sequence). Trimming left V 6 bases short and J 8 bases short, with 13 bases between. The CDR3 has 11 amino acids. CDR3 nucleotide sequence: TGCAGTGCCACAGAATTGGGGGGCTACACCTTC. It codes for CSATELGGYTF.